This T cell receptor beta chain was observed in a study of CD8+ T cells in alopecia areata. This clone has a handful of counts. RNA, once extracted, was reverse transcribed into cDNA for use as the sequencing template. The repertoire was sequenced with immunoSEQ multiplex PCR; TCRdb's copy has only in-frame clones and lacks some. The sample shows 90,000 to 100,000 clones, around 45% of them seen only once. CDR1 is MNHEY, CDR2 SMNVEV, per germline (reference sequence). The CDR3 totals 16 residues. Germline trimming cut 5 bases from V and 5 bases from J; bases unmatched to any gene: 14. The investigators collected lesional scalp punch biopsies and peripheral blood from alopecia areata patients.

The V and J genes are TRBV27 and TRBJ2-7; 8 bases are shared with TRBD1. The source material was CD4+ T cells sorted from blood. The sequence was obtained from a human donor with alopecia areata. The CDR3 DNA is TGTGCCAGCAGTCCCCCCGACAGGGGTAATGTCCACGAGCAGTACTTC. Protein product: CASSPPDRGNVHEQYF.